Below, one TCR beta chain is given with its context. Its antigen is as yet unknown. This may stem from a read error, because a much larger clone lies one nucleotide away. The data were taken from a study of molecular identifiers for immune sequencing clone quantification. Study-level points and caveats: Spiked Jurkat TCR RNA originating from one cell could reportedly be identified amid approximately 900,000 naive cells. Identical TCR molecules can share a barcode, and this sharing could underestimate highly expanded clone sizes.

Library preparation followed earlier protocols using designated TCR primers. TCRdb redid the calling of the PCR reads with MiXCR, one entry per CDR3 protein. The sample comprises 300,000 to 350,000 distinct CDR3 sequences, around a fifth of which are singletons, and about 0.81% rests with the top ten. Sequencing was carried out using naive CD8+ T cells from blood, with Jurkat cell RNA spiked in. Subset described: FACS-sorted CD8+CD4-CCR7+CD45RA+ naive T cells. The TCR sequence derives from a human donor in good health. Some libraries in this study had Jurkat cell RNA spiked in.

The chain's CDR3 is CASSGVRAGRFRAEAFF. CDR3 coding DNA: TGTGCCAGCAGTGGAGTCCGGGCAGGGAGGTTTCGGGCTGAAGCTTTCTTT. This chain links TRBV2 with TRBJ1-1; tentatively, D is TRBD1 (5 bases). The CDR3 sequence is 17 residues long. V lost 4 bases, J lost 6 bases, and 24 bases lay in between. In germline, CDR1 is SNHLY, CDR2 FYNNEI.